Listed below are T cell receptor beta chains from one sample, sequenced in a study of blood T cell repertoires in COVID-19. The protocol was immunoSEQ multiplex PCR, while the TCRdb copy is restricted to in-frame clones and leaves out a portion. Found here are roughly 340,000 clones, more than 75% of them singletons; the top ten hold around 6%. The source material was peripheral blood. Receptors originate from a woman between 45 and 60 years old with COVID-19, enrolled during active disease. The CDR3 runs from the conserved cysteine through the conserved F or W. The D gene is left open where the match is weak. Where a row states a size, it is once, few, many or the class of an expanded clone; other rows omit it.

cdr3_nt cdr3_aa j_call clone_size d_call v_call
TGTGCCAGCAGCTTGGGTCGAGGGCTCGGTCACGAGCAGTACTTC CASSLGRGLGHEQYF TRBJ2-7 NA NA TRBV5-5
TGTGCCAGCTCACCCGGACAGTCCAACTATGGCTACACCTTC CASSPGQSNYGYTF TRBJ1-2 few NA TRBV18
TGTGCCAGCAGTCCACCGGACACCTACGAGCAGTACTTC CASSPPDTYEQYF TRBJ2-7 NA NA TRBV6-5
TGTGCCAGCAGCCCCCTTCCCGGACAGGGGGTGATGAACACTGAAGCTTTCTTT CASSPLPGQGVMNTEAFF TRBJ1-1 NA TRBD1 TRBV3-1/TRBV3-2
TGTGCCAGCAGCCAATCCGTTTCCTACGAGCAGTACTTC CASSQSVSYEQYF TRBJ2-7 NA NA TRBV14
TGTGCCAGCAGCTTGGGGTCTCGGGGAGGCAATCAGCCCCAGCATTTT CASSLGSRGGNQPQHF TRBJ1-5 NA NA TRBV5-6
TGTGCCAGCAGCCAAGTTAGGGGACAGCCGAACACCGGGGAGCTGTTTTTT CASSQVRGQPNTGELFF TRBJ2-2 NA TRBD1 TRBV3-1/TRBV3-2
TGCGCCAGCAGCTTGGGTAGCGGGAGGGCTGGGGCCAACGTCCTGACTTTC CASSLGSGRAGANVLTF TRBJ2-6 NA TRBD2 TRBV5-1
TGTGCCAGCAGTGATAACAGTGCAGGGGATGAGCAGTTCTTC CASSDNSAGDEQFF TRBJ2-1 NA NA TRBV27
TGTGCCAGCAGTCGCATCCAAGGGGATGTAGCTTTCTTT CASSRIQGDVAFF TRBJ1-1 NA NA TRBV12-3/TRBV12-4
TGTGCCAGCAGCCTCCTAGGATGGACTAGCGGCTCCTACGAGCAGTACTTC CASSLLGWTSGSYEQYF TRBJ2-7 NA TRBD2 TRBV11-3
TGTGCCAGCAGCTTAGAAATGGGGCGGATGACAGCGCACTACGAGCAGTACTTC CASSLEMGRMTAHYEQYF TRBJ2-7 NA NA TRBV11-2
TGCAGCGTTCCGACAAGGGCGGCCAGGGGCACTGAAGCTTTCTTT CSVPTRAARGTEAFF TRBJ1-1 NA NA TRBV29-1
TGTGCCACCAGTGACCCCGAACAGGGCTTCTATGGCTACACCTTC CATSDPEQGFYGYTF TRBJ1-2 NA NA TRBV24-1
TGCGCCAGCAGCTCCCTGGGAGGGGGAGAGACCCAGTACTTC CASSSLGGGETQYF TRBJ2-5 NA NA TRBV5-1
TGTGCCAGCAGTAGAGACAAGAACACTGAAGCTTTCTTT CASSRDKNTEAFF TRBJ1-1 NA NA TRBV7-3
TGTGCCAGCAGCTCTTCCCGGCCACTAAGAGGCCTAAACACCGGGGAGCTGTTTTTT CASSSSRPLRGLNTGELFF TRBJ2-2 NA NA TRBV7-3
TGTGCCAGTAGTATAGAAGTCGGGGGTATGGTCTATGGCTACACCTTC CASSIEVGGMVYGYTF TRBJ1-2 NA NA TRBV19
TGTGCCAGTAGACCGATAGCGGGAAACTCCTACGAGCAGTACTTC CASRPIAGNSYEQYF TRBJ2-7 NA TRBD2 TRBV19
TGTGCCAGCAGCCAATTGGGACAGGGGGGAGGCTACACCTTC CASSQLGQGGGYTF TRBJ1-2 NA TRBD1 TRBV3-1/TRBV3-2
TGCGCCAGCGGACGGGACAGAAATTCACCCCTCCACTTT CASGRDRNSPLHF TRBJ1-6 NA TRBD1 TRBV10-1
TGTGCCAGAAGCCTAAGGACAGGGGTTTTTCACTGTAATCAGCCCCAGCATTTT CARSLRTGVFHCNQPQHF TRBJ1-5 NA TRBD1 TRBV5-3
TGTGCCAGCAGTTTAAGGTCCGGGACTAGCGGCCCCTGGGAGGGATTCTTC CASSLRSGTSGPWEGFF TRBJ2-1 NA TRBD2 TRBV27
TGCGCCAGCAGCCGCACAGGGGACTATGGCTACACCTTC CASSRTGDYGYTF TRBJ1-2 NA TRBD1 TRBV4-1
TGTGCCAGCAGTTTACGGGGGGACGGTGAAGCTTTCTTT CASSLRGDGEAFF TRBJ1-1 NA NA TRBV12-3/TRBV12-4
TGCAGTGCTAGTATAACAGCGGGCCAAGAGACCCAGTACTTC CSASITAGQETQYF TRBJ2-5 NA NA TRBV20-1
TGTGCCAGCGCCAAAGCGGGAGCAAACACCGGGGAGCTGTTTTTT CASAKAGANTGELFF TRBJ2-2 few TRBD2 TRBV7-9
TGTGCCAGCAGCTCCCGTAGGCAGGGCCTCAAGGGCTACACCTTC CASSSRRQGLKGYTF TRBJ1-2 NA NA TRBV5-5
TGTGCCAGTAGTATGATGGGGGGTGACGAAAAACTGTTTTTT CASSMMGGDEKLFF TRBJ1-4 NA NA TRBV19
TGTGCCAGCAGCCGTACCGGGAGCCCCCCGGGGTACTTC CASSRTGSPPGYF TRBJ2-7 NA NA TRBV3-1/TRBV3-2
TGCAGCGTTGGAAGCGCCTCCGGCTATGGCTACACCTTC CSVGSASGYGYTF TRBJ1-2 NA NA TRBV29-1
TGCGCCAGCAGCCAACAGGAGAACACTGAAGCTTTCTTT CASSQQENTEAFF TRBJ1-1 few NA TRBV5-1
TGCGCCAGCAGCCGAAGGGTGGCGGGAGGCGAGAATGAGCAGTTCTTC CASSRRVAGGENEQFF TRBJ2-1 NA TRBD2 TRBV4-1
TGTGCCAGCAGCCCCAGAGTAAGACAGGGTCGTGGCTACACCTTC CASSPRVRQGRGYTF TRBJ1-2 many TRBD1 TRBV7-2
TGTGCCAGCAGTGATCCAGGGGGCGAAACTAATGAAAAACTGTTTTTT CASSDPGGETNEKLFF TRBJ1-4 NA TRBD1 TRBV25-1
TGTGCCACCAGCGCCCCAGGACAGGGGTACTACAATGAGCAGTTCTTC CATSAPGQGYYNEQFF TRBJ2-1 NA TRBD1 TRBV15
TGTGCCAGCAGTAGTACGGCTTACGGAACAGAGTATGGCTACACCTTC CASSSTAYGTEYGYTF TRBJ1-2 few NA TRBV27
TGTGCCAGCAGTTACCTTCAGAATCAGCCCCAGCATTTT CASSYLQNQPQHF TRBJ1-5 NA NA TRBV6-2/TRBV6-3
TGCGCCAGCAGCGCCGGATTACTAGCGGATTCCTTCGAGCAGTACTTC CASSAGLLADSFEQYF TRBJ2-7 NA TRBD2 TRBV5-1
TGTGCCAGCTCACCAGGCGGTCTCCCCGGGGAGCAGTACTTC CASSPGGLPGEQYF TRBJ2-7 NA NA TRBV18
TGTGCCAGCAGCTCCGTCCCGGGACAGGGGGACTATGGCTACACCTTC CASSSVPGQGDYGYTF TRBJ1-2 once TRBD1 TRBV7-6
TGTGCCAGCAGGTTACCCGGGGGTTCACCCCTCCACTTT CASRLPGGSPLHF TRBJ1-6 NA NA TRBV12-3/TRBV12-4
TGTGCCAGCACCCTCGGACTAGCGGTGGTGGGGGAGCAGTACTTC CASTLGLAVVGEQYF TRBJ2-7 NA TRBD2 TRBV6-5
TGTGCCAGCAACACCAGACCGGGACTTCGCACCGGGGAGCTGTTTTTT CASNTRPGLRTGELFF TRBJ2-2 NA NA TRBV5-6
TGTGCCAGCAGCCAATATGGGACAAGTAATCAGCCCCAGCATTTT CASSQYGTSNQPQHF TRBJ1-5 NA NA TRBV3-1/TRBV3-2
TGCGCCAGCAGCTTGTATCTAGCGGGAGCCATAGCCCCCGGGGAGCTGTTTTTT CASSLYLAGAIAPGELFF TRBJ2-2 NA TRBD2 TRBV5-1